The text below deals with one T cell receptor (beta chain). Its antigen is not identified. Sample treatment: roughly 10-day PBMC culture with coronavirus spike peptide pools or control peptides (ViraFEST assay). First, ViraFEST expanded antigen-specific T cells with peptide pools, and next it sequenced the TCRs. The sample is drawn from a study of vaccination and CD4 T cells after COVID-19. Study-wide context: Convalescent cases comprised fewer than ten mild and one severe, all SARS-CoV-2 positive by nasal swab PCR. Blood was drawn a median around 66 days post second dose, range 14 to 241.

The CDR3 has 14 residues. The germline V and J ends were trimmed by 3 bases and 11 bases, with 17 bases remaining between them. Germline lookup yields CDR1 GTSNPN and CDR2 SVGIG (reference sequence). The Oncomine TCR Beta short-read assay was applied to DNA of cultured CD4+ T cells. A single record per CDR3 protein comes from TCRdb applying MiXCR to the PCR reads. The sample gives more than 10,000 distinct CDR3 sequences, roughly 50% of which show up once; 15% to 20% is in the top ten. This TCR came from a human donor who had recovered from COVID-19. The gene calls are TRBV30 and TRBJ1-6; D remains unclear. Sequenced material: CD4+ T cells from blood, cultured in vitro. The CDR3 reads CAWRAWVGDAPLHF. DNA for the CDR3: TGTGCCTGGAGAGCTTGGGTGGGTGATGCACCCCTCCACTTT.